This entry lists 25 T cell receptor beta chains sequenced from one sample in a study of PD-1 blockade in classical Hodgkin lymphoma. Every one of the patients relapsed after autologous stem cell transplantation (brentuximab vedotin exposure was variable). Assay used: immunoSEQ multiplex PCR; TCRdb lists only in-frame clones, some missing. Here the sample spans about 110,000 clones, 80% to 90% being singletons. The source material was peripheral blood mononuclear cells (PBMCs), sampled before the second cycle of nivolumab. These receptor sequences come from a human donor with classical Hodgkin lymphoma.

The CDR3 spells CSVDRHLGRNEQFF. In DNA form, the CDR3 reads TGCAGCGTTGATCGCCACTTAGGAAGGAATGAGCAGTTCTTC. The chain is built from TRBV29-1 and TRBJ2-1; D not resolved. With 3 bases removed from V and 7 bases from J, the gap between germline ends came to 16 bases. From germline, CDR1 is SQVTM and CDR2 ANQGSEA. The CDR3 totals 14 residues.

This rearrangement joins TRBV28 to TRBJ2-2; possible D gene TRBD2, 5 bases. Germline values: CDR1 MDHEN, CDR2 SYDVKM. V shed 2 bases and J shed 6 bases, with 10 bases lying between them. CDR3 length: 14 amino acids. The CDR3 is CASSLMRAPGELFF. The CDR3 coding sequence is TGTGCCAGCAGTTTAATGAGGGCCCCCGGGGAGCTGTTTTTT.

J is TRBJ2-1 and V is TRBV27; 11 bases fit TRBD2. The length of the CDR3 is 18 residues. The junction had 5 bases not matched to a gene; V was cut back by 0 bases and J by 1 base. Germline-derived CDR1 and CDR2 are MNHEY and SMNVEV (reference sequence). CDR3 sequence (DNA): TGTGCCAGCAGTTTATCGCAACTAGCGGGAGAGTCCTACAATGAGCAGTTCTTC. It yields the protein CASSLSQLAGESYNEQFF.

The chain recombines TRBV19 with TRBJ2-3, with D maybe TRBD2 (5 bases). Germline CDR1 and CDR2: LNHDA and SQIVND (reference sequence). V was pared by 1 base and J by 6 bases, with 11 bases between. The CDR3 is made up of 14 amino acids. CDR3 nucleotides: TGTGCCAGTAGTATAGGCCCCCGGGGTGATACGCAGTATTTT. Encoded protein: CASSIGPRGDTQYF.

The chain is built from TRBV7-2 and TRBJ1-3, with D unclear. V was cut by 4 bases and J by 3 bases, with 7 bases left in between. The CDR3 length is 13 residues. Germline CDR1 SGHTA, CDR2 FQGNSA. The CDR3 is CASSSLGGNTIYF. Here the CDR3 DNA reads TGTGCCAGCAGCTCTCTCGGTGGAAACACCATATATTTT. Filled out from reference TRBV7-2 and TRBJ1-3, the complete variable domain reads GAGVSQSPSNKVTEKGKDVELRCDPISGHTALYWYRQSLGQGLEFLIYFQGNSAPDKSGLPSDRFSAERTGGSVSTLTIQRTQQEDSAVYLCASSSLGGNTIYFGEGSWLTVV.

V and J are TRBV5-1 and TRBJ2-5; tentatively, D is TRBD1 or TRBD2 (6 bases each). Germline CDR1 is SGHRS and CDR2 is YFSETQ. This CDR3 contains 16 residues. V lost 0 bases and J lost 2, with 14 bases in between. Here the CDR3 DNA reads TGCGCCAGCAGCTTGGCCCCTGGAGGGGGACAAGAGACCCAGTACTTC. This codes for CASSLAPGGGQETQYF.

The chain carries TRBV2 and TRBJ1-5, with D possibly TRBD1 on 5 matching bases. The CDR3 runs to 22 residues. V lost 0 bases and J 0 bases, leaving 27 bases between the germline ends. The germline gives CDR1 SNHLY, CDR2 FYNNEI. The CDR3 loop is CASSEALLGELKSFYSNQPQHF. CDR3 DNA sequence: TGTGCCAGCAGTGAAGCGCTGTTGGGGGAACTTAAGAGCTTCTATAGCAATCAGCCCCAGCATTTT.

This chain links TRBV5-1 with TRBJ2-7; no clear D. The CDR3 has 14 amino acids. V was pared by 3 bases and J by 5 bases, with 15 bases between. Germline V gives CDR1 SGHRS, CDR2 YFSETQ. The CDR3 DNA reads TGCGCCAGCAGCTGGAGTAGTCCCCTGGACGAGCAGTACTTC. This sequence encodes CASSWSSPLDEQYF.

This sequence joins TRBV19 and TRBJ1-5, with no clear D. Between the trimmed V and J ends, which lost 3 bases and 2 bases, there was a span of 11 bases. The CDR3 contains 15 residues. The V gene's germline CDR1 is LNHDA and CDR2 SQIVND (reference sequence). The CDR3 region has the DNA TGTGCCAGTAGTATGGTCCCGGGTGGCAATCAGCCCCAGCATTTT. This encodes CASSMVPGGNQPQHF. Supplemented by reference TRBV19 and TRBJ1-5, the full variable domain reads DGGITQSPKYLFRKEGQNVTLSCEQNLNHDAMYWYRQDPGQGLRLIYYSQIVNDFQKGDIAEGYSVSREKKESFPLTVTSAQKNPTAFYLCASSMVPGGNQPQHFGDGTRLSIL.

The chain's CDR3 is CASSKIAEQYF. In DNA form, the CDR3 reads TGTGCCAGCAGTAAGATCGCCGAGCAGTACTTC. The chain employs TRBV28 and TRBJ2-7; no clear D. V dropped 5 bases and J dropped 6 bases, with 8 bases sitting between them. Germline V CDR1 and CDR2: MDHEN, SYDVKM. The CDR3 loop spans 11 amino acids.

The chain employs TRBV28 and TRBJ2-7; D is tentatively TRBD1 or TRBD2 (5 bases each). CDR1 is MDHEN and CDR2 is SYDVKM in the germline V gene. Trimming took 8 bases from V and 0 from J, leaving 20 bases between them. The CDR3 extends over 16 amino acids. In DNA form, the CDR3 reads TGTGCCAGCCCCCTAAAGGGGCTAGCAAGCTCCTACGAGCAGTACTTC. Residues: CASPLKGLASSYEQYF.

About this clone itself: The sample holds other DNA sequences that translate to the same CDR3. The chain links TRBV25-1 to TRBJ1-1, with D hard to call. The CDR3 is made up of 11 amino acids. Per germline, CDR1 MGHDK and CDR2 SYGVNS. The germline V and J ends were trimmed by 8 bases and 7 bases, with 11 bases remaining between them. CDR3 sequence: CASQTLFEAFF. DNA for the CDR3: TGTGCCAGCCAAACACTGTTTGAAGCTTTCTTT.

The chain is built from TRBV25-1 and TRBJ1-4, with D unclear. The length of the CDR3 is 16 residues. Trimming cost V 2 bases and J 0 bases, with 10 bases left between them. Germline V CDR1 and CDR2: MGHDK, SYGVNS. This chain's CDR3 is CASSEKDRPTNEKLFF. The CDR3 DNA follows: TGTGCCAGCAGTGAAAAAGACCGGCCAACTAATGAAAAACTGTTTTTT.

The chain combines TRBV7-9 with TRBJ2-7; TRBD2 matches at 10 bases. Germline V gene lookup returns CDR1 SEHNR and CDR2 FQNEAQ (reference sequence). The CDR3 has 16 residues. Germline trimming cut 5 bases from V and 3 bases from J; bases unmatched to any gene: 10. The CDR3 loop is CASSPTPSGSNYEQYF. For the CDR3, the DNA is TGTGCCAGCAGCCCCACCCCTAGCGGGAGCAACTACGAGCAGTACTTC. Full variable domain (remainder filled in from reference TRBV7-9 and TRBJ2-7): DTGVSQNPRHKITKRGQNVTFRCDPISEHNRLYWYRQTLGQGPEFLTYFQNEAQLEKSRLLSDRFSAERPKGSFSTLEIQRTEQGDSAMYLCASSPTPSGSNYEQYFGPGTRLTVT.

This clone was detected once. Here the CDR3 DNA reads TGTGCCAGCAGCTCGGGGACGGCTGTATCAGGGGAGACCCAGTACTTC. Encoded protein: CASSSGTAVSGETQYF. V and J are TRBV11-2 and TRBJ2-5, with D perhaps matching TRBD1 or TRBD2 (5 bases each). The germline V gene has CDR1 SGHAT and CDR2 FQNNGV. This CDR3 is built from 16 residues. Trimming took 4 bases from V and 5 from J, leaving 20 bases between them.

This rearrangement joins TRBV2 to TRBJ2-7; D unclear. The germline gives CDR1 SNHLY, CDR2 FYNNEI. V was trimmed by 0 bases and J by 0 bases, leaving 12 bases between them. The CDR3 has 16 amino acids. In nucleotides, the CDR3 is TGTGCCAGCAGTGAAGCGCTTCTAGGTAGCTCCTACGAGCAGTACTTC. This codes for CASSEALLGSSYEQYF.

The chain employs TRBV29-1 and TRBJ1-5, with TRBD1 matching 9 bases. V lost 6 bases and J lost 7; bases outside the gene matches: 4. The germline CDR1 and CDR2 sequences are SQVTM and ANQGSEA. The CDR3 length is 12 residues. This chain's CDR3 is CSVGTGQQPQHF. The DNA for the CDR3 is TGCAGCGTAGGGACAGGGCAACAGCCCCAGCATTTT. The full variable domain, completed using reference TRBV29-1 and TRBJ1-5, is SAVISQKPSRDICQRGTSLTIQCQVDSQVTMMFWYRQQPGQSLTLIATANQGSEATYESGFVIDKFPISRPNLTFSTLTVSNMSPEDSSIYLCSVGTGQQPQHFGDGTRLSIL.

This clone was detected many times. A read error may produce the germline difference seen at one junction end. The CDR3: CASSESDRSNEKLFF. The CDR3 bases are TGTGCCAGCAGCGAATCCGACAGATCTAATGAAAAACTGTTTTTT. V and J are TRBV25-1 and TRBJ1-4, with D perhaps matching TRBD1 (5 bases). Germline CDR1 and CDR2: MGHDK and SYGVNS. The length of the CDR3 is 15 residues.

The chain recombines TRBV27 with TRBJ2-3, with TRBD2 identical over 8 bases. This CDR3 region has 16 residues. V gave up 2 bases and J gave up 2 bases; unmatched junction bases: 6. Germline V gene lookup returns CDR1 MNHEY and CDR2 SMNVEV (reference sequence). The CDR3 nucleotides are TGTGCCAGCAGTTTAATGCCAGCGGGAGTCACAGATACGCAGTATTTT. The encoded protein is CASSLMPAGVTDTQYF.

The V call is TRBV5-1, the J call TRBJ1-3, with a weak D call TRBD1 (6 bases). The length of the CDR3 is 14 residues. Germline-derived CDR1 and CDR2 are SGHRS and YFSETQ. The V gene lost 3 bases and the J gene lost 0 bases, with 7 bases spanning the gap. DNA of the CDR3: TGCGCCAGCAGCTCACAGGGCTCTGGAAACACCATATATTTT. It translates to CASSSQGSGNTIYF.

The chain recombines TRBV9 with TRBJ2-2; D gene unclear. The V end was cut by 0 bases, the J end by 8 bases, with 5 bases between. Germline CDR1 and CDR2: SGDLS and YYNGEE. This CDR3 contains 12 residues. CDR3 residues: CASSVVGGELFF. As DNA, the CDR3 is TGTGCCAGCAGCGTAGTCGGAGGGGAGCTGTTTTTT. Using reference TRBV9 and TRBJ2-2 for the parts outside the CDR3, the full variable domain is DSGVTQTPKHLITATGQRVTLRCSPRSGDLSVYWYQQSLDQGLQFLIQYYNGEERAKGNILERFSAQQFPDLHSELNLSSLELGDSALYFCASSVVGGELFFGEGSRLTVL.

This chain's CDR3 is CASSHGTAGWETQYF. CDR3 bases: TGCGCCAGCAGCCACGGGACAGCCGGGTGGGAGACCCAGTACTTC. This chain joins TRBV4-1 and TRBJ2-5; TRBD1 aligns across 7 bases. CDR1 is MGHRA and CDR2 is YSYEKL in the germline V gene. CDR3 length: 15 amino acids. After removal of 3 bases from V and 5 bases from J, the junction contained 9 bases not matched to a gene.

The rearrangement uses TRBV11-2 and TRBJ2-5; unclear D gene. The V and J ends lost 1 base and 2 bases respectively, with 11 bases between them. This CDR3 region has 15 residues. Germline CDR1 reads SGHAT; CDR2 reads FQNNGV. CDR3 loop: CASSLGRSWQETQYF. CDR3 nucleotide sequence: TGTGCCAGCAGCTTAGGTAGGAGTTGGCAAGAGACCCAGTACTTC.

Here the CDR3 reads CASTMTGGVYGYTF. CDR3 nucleotide sequence: TGTGCCAGTACGATGACAGGGGGAGTCTATGGCTACACCTTC. The rearrangement joins TRBV19 to TRBJ1-2; TRBD1 matches 9 bases. With V trimmed by 7 bases and J by 4 bases, 7 bases remained unmatched. This CDR3 has 14 residues. CDR1 and CDR2 (germline): LNHDA, SQIVND (reference sequence).

The chain uses TRBV27 and TRBJ2-1, with 11 bases aligning to TRBD2. The CDR3 contains 17 residues. From germline, CDR1 is MNHEY and CDR2 SMNVEV (reference sequence). The J segment lost 7 bases and the V segment lost 2 bases, leaving 10 bases of the junction unmatched. DNA of the CDR3: TGTGCCAGCAGTTTAACTAGCGGGAGTTGGTTCGGGAATGAGCAGTTCTTC. Residues: CASSLTSGSWFGNEQFF.